This T cell receptor (beta chain) was recovered during a study of blood T cell repertoires in COVID-19. Overall study: Samples representing acute and convalescent COVID-19 were sourced from the United States, Italy and Spain. Nucleic acid was either cDNA or gDNA, and it came from T cells, B-cell-depleted T cells, or PBMCs.

Under the authors' procedure: Estimation of nucleated cell counts was performed using reference gene primer amplification. Produced via immunoSEQ multiplex PCR; TCRdb's table is partial and in-frame only. That table supplies the V and J calls and clone size; D and trimming were determined from the DNA. The data show 130,000 to 150,000 clones, over 75% seen once. Looked up from germline, CDR1 is KGHSH and CDR2 is LQKENI. The CDR3 loop spans 15 amino acids. Germline trimming cut 1 base from V and 4 bases from J; bases unmatched to any gene: 3. This clone has only a few counts. The specimen was peripheral blood. The chain links TRBV18 to TRBJ2-1; 8 nucleotides line up with TRBD1. The receptor comes from a man aged 55 to 70 with active or convalescent COVID-19. CDR3 DNA: TGTGCCAGCTCACCACAGGACAGGGCTTACAATGAGCAGTTCTTC. It translates to CASSPQDRAYNEQFF.